The rows below give T cell receptor beta chains drawn from one sample of a study of cytomegalovirus exposure and HLA in healthy donors. TCRdb's table, derived via immunoSEQ multiplex PCR, lists solely in-frame clones and lacks some. The data show 120,000 to 150,000 clones, around 80% seen once. The sequenced material came from PBMCs. Source of these receptors: a male donor in good health and CMV-seronegative. Each CDR3 is given with its conserved first and last residue. Each record gives: J gene, D gene, V gene, clone size, CDR3 DNA, CDR3 protein. The D gene is left open where the match is weak. Expanded clones are given a class, and other clones once, few, many or no size at all.

J: TRBJ1-4; D: TRBD1; V: TRBV5-1; size: NA; DNA: TGCGCCAGCAGCGGTGGACAGGGTGAAAAACTGTTTTTT; CDR3: CASSGGQGEKLFF
J: TRBJ1-6; D: NA; V: TRBV19; size: NA; DNA: TGTGCCAGTAGGGAACAGGTTCCCAATTCACCCCTCCACTTT; CDR3: CASREQVPNSPLHF
J: TRBJ2-5; D: NA; V: TRBV7-8; size: NA; DNA: TGTGCCAGCAGCTTAGTGGAGTTCTTGGGCCAAGAGACCCAGTACTTC; CDR3: CASSLVEFLGQETQYF
J: TRBJ1-2; D: NA; V: TRBV6-6; size: NA; DNA: TGTGCCAGCAGTTACAGTCGGGGGACTAACTATGGCTACACCTTC; CDR3: CASSYSRGTNYGYTF
J: TRBJ2-2; D: NA; V: TRBV7-6; size: few; DNA: TGTGCCAGCAGCTTAGGGGGAAGGGGCGCCGGGGAGCTGTTTTTT; CDR3: CASSLGGRGAGELFF
J: TRBJ1-1; D: NA; V: TRBV28; size: few; DNA: TGTGCCAGCGGTCCCCCCTCAGCGACTGAAGCTTTCTTT; CDR3: CASGPPSATEAFF
J: TRBJ1-2; D: TRBD1; V: TRBV18; size: NA; DNA: TGTGCCAGCCGGGGGACAGTGCGTTCTAACTATGGCTACACCTTC; CDR3: CASRGTVRSNYGYTF
J: TRBJ2-7; D: TRBD2; V: TRBV4-3; size: NA; DNA: TGCGCCAGCAGCCAAGTTAGCGGGGGCGAGCAGTACTTC; CDR3: CASSQVSGGEQYF
J: TRBJ2-7; D: TRBD1; V: TRBV27; size: NA; DNA: TGTGCCAGCGCTAGAGGGGGCTCCGTCTCCTACGAGCAGTACTTC; CDR3: CASARGGSVSYEQYF
J: TRBJ2-3; D: TRBD1; V: TRBV18; size: NA; DNA: TGTGCCAGCTCACGTGGGACAGGGGGGTCAGATACGCAGTATTTT; CDR3: CASSRGTGGSDTQYF
J: TRBJ1-1; D: NA; V: TRBV2; size: NA; DNA: TGTGCCAGCGCAACCCACAGCTCGAACACTGAAGCTTTCTTT; CDR3: CASATHSSNTEAFF
J: TRBJ2-2; D: NA; V: TRBV5-6; size: NA; DNA: TGTGCCAGCAGCTTGGGTCCCAGGGCGAATACCGGGGAGCTGTTTTTT; CDR3: CASSLGPRANTGELFF
J: TRBJ2-1; D: TRBD2; V: TRBV5-1; size: once; DNA: TGCGCCAGCAGCTTGGAGGCGGGGGCCTACAATGAGCAGTTCTTC; CDR3: CASSLEAGAYNEQFF
J: TRBJ1-2; D: TRBD1; V: TRBV6-4; size: NA; DNA: TGTGCCAGCAGTGACTCGGGACAGCCAGGCTATGGCTACACCTTC; CDR3: CASSDSGQPGYGYTF
J: TRBJ2-7; D: NA; V: TRBV21-1; size: once; DNA: TGTGCCAGCAGCGCCAGGGGGCACTACGACGAGCAGTACTTC; CDR3: CASSARGHYDEQYF
J: TRBJ2-7; D: NA; V: TRBV5-1; size: NA; DNA: TGCGCCAGCAGCCCGAGGGATCCCTACGAGCAGTACTTC; CDR3: CASSPRDPYEQYF
J: TRBJ2-7; D: NA; V: TRBV15; size: few; DNA: TGTGCCACCAGAGCCCCGCCCTACGAGCAGTACTTC; CDR3: CATRAPPYEQYF
J: TRBJ1-1; D: NA; V: TRBV5-6; size: once; DNA: TGTGCCAGCAGCCGGACAGACGACAGCACTGAAGCTTTCTTT; CDR3: CASSRTDDSTEAFF
J: TRBJ2-2; D: NA; V: TRBV18; size: NA; DNA: TGTGCCAGCTCAAACTGGCAGGGAACCGGGGAGCTGTTTTTT; CDR3: CASSNWQGTGELFF
J: TRBJ1-4; D: NA; V: TRBV5-5; size: NA; DNA: TGTGCCAGCAGCTCGCGACAGGCTCTTAATGAAAAACTGTTTTTT; CDR3: CASSSRQALNEKLFF
J: TRBJ1-2; D: NA; V: TRBV4-1; size: NA; DNA: TGCGCCAGCAGCCAAGAAAGGGGCCAAACGGAAGGCTACACCTTC; CDR3: CASSQERGQTEGYTF
J: TRBJ2-7; D: TRBD1; V: TRBV7-9; size: NA; DNA: TGTGCCAGCAGCTTAGTGACGACAGGGAGCTCCTACGAGCAGTACTTC; CDR3: CASSLVTTGSSYEQYF
J: TRBJ2-7; D: NA; V: TRBV5-6; size: few; DNA: TGTGCCAGCAGCCCTTTGGGCAGCGGATCCTACGAGCAGTACTTC; CDR3: CASSPLGSGSYEQYF
J: TRBJ2-1; D: TRBD2; V: TRBV15; size: NA; DNA: TGTGCCACCAGCCTGCGGGGGTTCTACAATGAGCAGTTCTTC; CDR3: CATSLRGFYNEQFF
J: TRBJ1-5; D: NA; V: TRBV7-2; size: few; DNA: TGTGCCAGCAGCTTAGGCGACAGTCGAAATCAGCCCCAGCATTTT; CDR3: CASSLGDSRNQPQHF
J: TRBJ2-6; D: NA; V: TRBV5-1; size: NA; DNA: TGCGCCAGCAGCCTAGTAGAAGGGGCCAACGTCCTGACTTTC; CDR3: CASSLVEGANVLTF
J: TRBJ1-1; D: NA; V: TRBV5-6; size: NA; DNA: TGTGCCAGCAGCTATACAGCGAACACTGAAGCTTTCTTT; CDR3: CASSYTANTEAFF
J: TRBJ2-7; D: NA; V: TRBV14; size: NA; DNA: TGTGCCAGCAGCCAATTAGACAGGTCCTCCTACGAGCAGTACTTC; CDR3: CASSQLDRSSYEQYF
J: TRBJ1-1; D: NA; V: TRBV6-9; size: NA; DNA: TGTGCCAGCATCCTAACGGGACACCTTGAAGCTTTCTTT; CDR3: CASILTGHLEAFF
J: TRBJ2-3; D: NA; V: TRBV7-3; size: NA; DNA: TGTGCCAGCAGCCTAAGAGGGGGCGGGGGCACAGATACGCAGTATTTT; CDR3: CASSLRGGGGTDTQYF
J: TRBJ1-2; D: NA; V: TRBV5-8; size: NA; DNA: TGTGCCAGCAGCTTCCGCGGGGAGTGGGCTTATGGCTACACCTTC; CDR3: CASSFRGEWAYGYTF
J: TRBJ2-7; D: TRBD2; V: TRBV13; size: NA; DNA: TGTGCCAGCAGCTTAGGTCCAGCGGGGTACGAGCAGTACTTC; CDR3: CASSLGPAGYEQYF
J: TRBJ2-4; D: NA; V: TRBV27; size: NA; DNA: TGTGCCAGCAGTTTATCGCGGGCATCCAAAAACATTCAGTACTTC; CDR3: CASSLSRASKNIQYF
J: TRBJ1-5; D: NA; V: TRBV5-5; size: NA; DNA: TGTGCCAGCAGCTTTGGCGACAGATATCAGCCCCAGCATTTT; CDR3: CASSFGDRYQPQHF
J: TRBJ1-5; D: NA; V: TRBV2; size: NA; DNA: TGTGCCAGCAGTGAATCTCCGGTCTATAGCAATCAGCCCCAGCATTTT; CDR3: CASSESPVYSNQPQHF
J: TRBJ2-7; D: NA; V: TRBV7-2; size: NA; DNA: TGTGCCAGCAGCCGCGTGGGCGGGACCTCCTACGAGCAGTACTTC; CDR3: CASSRVGGTSYEQYF
J: TRBJ2-7; D: NA; V: TRBV7-3; size: NA; DNA: TGTGCCAGCAGCCCGACGGGGGTAAATAACGAGCAGTACTTC; CDR3: CASSPTGVNNEQYF
J: TRBJ1-2; D: TRBD1; V: TRBV5-6; size: NA; DNA: TGTGCCAGCAGCTTGGCCGGCGGGACAGGGATCTATGGCTACACCTTC; CDR3: CASSLAGGTGIYGYTF
J: TRBJ1-1; D: TRBD1; V: TRBV6-5; size: NA; DNA: TGTGCCAGCAGTCGCGGGACAGGAGAAGCTTTCTTT; CDR3: CASSRGTGEAFF
J: TRBJ2-7; D: NA; V: TRBV7-9; size: NA; DNA: TGTGCCAGCAGCTTGATAGGAAGCGGCCAGGACGAGCAGTACTTC; CDR3: CASSLIGSGQDEQYF
J: TRBJ1-4; D: TRBD1; V: TRBV2; size: NA; DNA: TGTGCCAGCAGGGGGACAGGGGCCCCCGGTGAAAAACTGTTTTTT; CDR3: CASRGTGAPGEKLFF
J: TRBJ1-3; D: NA; V: TRBV6-6; size: NA; DNA: TGTGCCAGCGGTGAGGCCTCTGGAAACACCATATATTTT; CDR3: CASGEASGNTIYF
J: TRBJ2-7; D: NA; V: TRBV14; size: NA; DNA: TGTGCCAGCAGCCCTTGGGAGGAATTCCACGAGCAGTACTTC; CDR3: CASSPWEEFHEQYF
J: TRBJ1-2; D: TRBD1; V: TRBV29-1; size: NA; DNA: TGCAGCGCCGGGACAGGAGGGGTCAGCTATGGCTACACCTTC; CDR3: CSAGTGGVSYGYTF
J: TRBJ1-6; D: NA; V: TRBV10-3; size: NA; DNA: TGTGCCATCAGGGACAGAAATAATTCACCCCTCCACTTT; CDR3: CAIRDRNNSPLHF
J: TRBJ2-3; D: NA; V: TRBV7-6; size: NA; DNA: TGTGCCAGCAGCCCCCGGGTAGCGGGCACAGATACGCAGTATTTT; CDR3: CASSPRVAGTDTQYF
J: TRBJ2-7; D: NA; V: TRBV6-5; size: NA; DNA: TGTGCCAGCAGTTACGTTGTGACAGGCCCCTACGAGCAGTACTTC; CDR3: CASSYVVTGPYEQYF
J: TRBJ1-3; D: NA; V: TRBV5-1; size: few; DNA: TGCGCCAGCAGCACGACAGCTTCCCCTGGAAACACCATATATTTT; CDR3: CASSTTASPGNTIYF
J: TRBJ1-4; D: NA; V: TRBV4-1; size: NA; DNA: TGCGCCAGCAGCCCGATCTATACCGAGAAAAATGAAAAACTGTTTTTT; CDR3: CASSPIYTEKNEKLFF
J: TRBJ1-2; D: NA; V: TRBV6-5; size: NA; DNA: TGTGCCAGCAGTTCTCCGGAGATGCGGGGCTACACCTTC; CDR3: CASSSPEMRGYTF
J: TRBJ1-2; D: TRBD1; V: TRBV7-9; size: NA; DNA: TGTGCCAGCAGCTCCGCCGGATCTGACAGGGGCGGTGGCTACACCTTC; CDR3: CASSSAGSDRGGGYTF
J: TRBJ2-2; D: TRBD1; V: TRBV19; size: NA; DNA: TGTGCCAGTAGTACCACAGGGGGATTGATCACCGGGGAGCTGTTTTTT; CDR3: CASSTTGGLITGELFF
J: TRBJ2-7; D: NA; V: TRBV16; size: NA; DNA: TGTGCCAGCAGCCAACCAGGAAGTCTCGCCTACGAGCAGTACTTC; CDR3: CASSQPGSLAYEQYF
J: TRBJ2-7; D: TRBD1; V: TRBV11-2; size: NA; DNA: TGTGCCAGCCGGGACAGAGACTACGAGCAGTACTTC; CDR3: CASRDRDYEQYF
J: TRBJ2-6; D: NA; V: TRBV19; size: NA; DNA: TGTGCCAGTAGGGGACACCCGGGTGGGGCCAACGTCCTGACTTTC; CDR3: CASRGHPGGANVLTF